Included here is one TCR beta chain sequence, with context. This sample stems from a study of T-cell memory formation after mild COVID-19. Each CDR3 protein is one row after TCRdb ran MiXCR on the 5' RACE reads. In the table there are about 270,000 distinct CDR3 sequences, around 16% of which are singletons. The CDR3 covers 17 residues. With V trimmed by 1 base and J by 10 bases, 16 bases remained unmatched. This sequence originates from a man between 18 and 35 years old who had mild COVID-19 (a few samples of this study predate the infection). Cell type and time point are not known. The sample taken for sequencing was PBMCs or a T cell subset sorted from them (not recorded which). The rearrangement uses TRBV12-3 or TRBV12-4 and TRBJ2-5; 9 bases are a match to TRBD2. This CDR3 is CASSLGLGAGGPWSQYF. For the CDR3, the DNA is TGTGCCAGCAGTTTAGGGTTGGGAGCGGGGGGACCTTGGAGCCAGTACTTC.